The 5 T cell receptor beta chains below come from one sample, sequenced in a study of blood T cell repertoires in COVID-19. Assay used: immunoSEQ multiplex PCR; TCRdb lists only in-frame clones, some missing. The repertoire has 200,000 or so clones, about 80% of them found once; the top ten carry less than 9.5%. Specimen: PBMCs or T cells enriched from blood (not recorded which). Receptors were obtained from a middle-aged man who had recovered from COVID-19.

CDR3 in DNA: TGTGCCAGCAGTGGACAGGACAATCAGCCCCAGCATTTT. Residues: CASSGQDNQPQHF. This chain joins TRBV6-2 or TRBV6-3 and TRBJ1-5; 7 bases align to TRBD1. J was trimmed by 3 bases and V by 5 bases; bases with no gene match: 1. This CDR3 has 13 amino acids. Germline CDR1 MNHEY, CDR2 SVGEGT.

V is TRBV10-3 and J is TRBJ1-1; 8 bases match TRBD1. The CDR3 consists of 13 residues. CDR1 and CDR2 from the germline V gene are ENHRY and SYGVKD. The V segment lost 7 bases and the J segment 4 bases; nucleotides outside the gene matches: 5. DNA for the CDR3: TGTGCCATCAAGGTACAGGGGGGCACTGAAGCTTTCTTT. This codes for CAIKVQGGTEAFF.

The CDR3 sequence: CAWEPHRGIYGYTF. CDR3 nucleotide sequence: TGTGCCTGGGAGCCCCACAGGGGAATATATGGCTACACCTTC. This rearrangement joins TRBV30 to TRBJ1-2; TRBD1 agrees at 7 bases. The V gene's germline CDR1 is GTSNPN and CDR2 SVGIG (reference sequence). This CDR3 has 14 amino acids. Germline trimming cut 5 bases from V and 5 bases from J; bases unmatched to any gene: 11.

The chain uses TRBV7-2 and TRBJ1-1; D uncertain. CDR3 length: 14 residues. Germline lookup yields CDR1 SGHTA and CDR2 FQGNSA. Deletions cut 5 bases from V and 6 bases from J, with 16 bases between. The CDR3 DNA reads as TGTGCCAGCAGCCCCAGGCTCCTGGGTGCTGAAGCTTTCTTT. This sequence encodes CASSPRLLGAEAFF.

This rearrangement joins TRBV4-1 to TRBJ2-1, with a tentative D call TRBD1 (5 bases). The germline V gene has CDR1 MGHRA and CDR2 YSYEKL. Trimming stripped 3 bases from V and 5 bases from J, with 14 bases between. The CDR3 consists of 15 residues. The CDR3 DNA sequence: TGCGCCAGCAGCCAGGCTGGGGCAGTCGACAATGAGCAGTTCTTC. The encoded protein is CASSQAGAVDNEQFF.